The T cell receptor beta chain under discussion was sequenced for a study of cytotoxic CD8 clonotypes in ibrutinib-treated CLL. Study background: Across samples, productive templates numbered a few hundred thousand and productive rearrangements reached 94,082 on average. General study results and limits: Different sampling times were used for sustained-remission and progressing patients. Baseline clonality was higher than in age-matched healthy donors and moved in step with circulating CD8+ T-cell counts.

Concerning this clone: Its antigen is as yet unknown.

Clones were sequenced by immunoSEQ multiplex PCR, and TCRdb holds only the in-frame ones, with some missing. The repertoire holds 20,000 to 30,000 clones, with nearly 70% as singletons. This CDR3 has 16 amino acids. V was pared by 4 bases and J by 2 bases, with 18 bases between. Germline-derived CDR1 and CDR2 are LGHNA and YSLEER. The sequences come from PBMCs, collected at disease progression, from a patient treated with ibrutinib. The gene calls are TRBV4-3 and TRBJ2-7; D is possibly TRBD1 (6 bases). The TCR sequence derives from a human donor with chronic lymphocytic leukemia. The CDR3 nucleotides are TGCGCCAGCAGCCGTGATCAGGGGAGCGAAACCTACGAGCAGTACTTC. Translation: CASSRDQGSETYEQYF.